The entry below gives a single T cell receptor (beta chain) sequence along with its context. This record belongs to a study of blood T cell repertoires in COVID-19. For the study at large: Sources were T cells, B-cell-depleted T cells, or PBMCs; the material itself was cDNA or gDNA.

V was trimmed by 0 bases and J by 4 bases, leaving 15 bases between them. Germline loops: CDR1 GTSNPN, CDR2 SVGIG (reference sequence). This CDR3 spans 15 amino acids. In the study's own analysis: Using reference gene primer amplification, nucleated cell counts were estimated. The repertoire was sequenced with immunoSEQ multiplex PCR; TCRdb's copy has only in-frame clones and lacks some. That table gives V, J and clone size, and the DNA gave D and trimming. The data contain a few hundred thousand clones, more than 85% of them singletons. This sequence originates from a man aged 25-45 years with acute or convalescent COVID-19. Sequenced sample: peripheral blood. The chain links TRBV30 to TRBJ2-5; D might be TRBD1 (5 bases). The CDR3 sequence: CAWSVEWGSGETQYF. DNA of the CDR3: TGTGCCTGGAGTGTAGAATGGGGCTCGGGAGAGACCCAGTACTTC. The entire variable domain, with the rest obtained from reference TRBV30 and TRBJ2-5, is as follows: SQTIHQWPATLVQPVGSPLSLECTVEGTSNPNLYWYRQAAGRGLQLLFYSVGIGQISSEVPQNLSASRPQDRQFILSSKKLLLSDSGFYLCAWSVEWGSGETQYFGPGTRLLVL.